This T cell receptor (beta chain) comes out of a study of blood T cell repertoires in COVID-19. Across the study: Samples representing acute and convalescent COVID-19 were sourced from the United States, Italy and Spain. T cells, B-cell-depleted T cells, or PBMCs provided the cDNA or gDNA that served as material.

Original methodology: From reference gene primer amplification, estimates of nucleated cell counts were derived. Using immunoSEQ multiplex PCR, the repertoire was profiled, and TCRdb retains in-frame clones only, with some absent. The D gene and trimming were derived from the DNA, and the V and J assignments and clone size from that table. The sample records over 150,000 clones, 75% to 95% being singletons. Per the germline V gene, CDR1 is KGHSH and CDR2 is LQKENI. V was clipped by 5 bases and J by 1 base, with 14 bases between them. CDR3 size: 15 residues. The clonotype was recovered from a middle-aged man with acute or convalescent COVID-19. V usage is TRBV18 and J usage is TRBJ1-1, with D hard to call. Sequencing was done on a sample of peripheral blood. This CDR3 reads CASSAYIAGNTEAFF. CDR3 sequence (DNA): TGTGCCAGCTCAGCCTATATTGCAGGGAACACTGAAGCTTTCTTT.